What follows are 4 T cell receptor beta chains derived from one specimen sequenced in a study of blood T cell repertoires in COVID-19. The data were produced by immunoSEQ multiplex PCR, yet TCRdb's version contains in-frame clones alone and is incomplete. The data contain roughly 350,000 clones, about nine tenths of them singletons. Material for sequencing was peripheral blood. The receptors come from a woman in her seventies with COVID-19, enrolled during active disease.

The chain has TRBV6-5 and TRBJ2-2; possible D gene TRBD2, 5 bases. The ends were cut back, 0 bases at V and 11 bases at J, with 13 bases in the middle. This CDR3 has 14 amino acids. Germline CDR1 reads MNHEY; CDR2 reads SVGAGI. CDR3 sequence (DNA): TGTGCCAGCAGTTACTCACGGGGAATTTTCGAGCTGTTTTTT. Translating gives CASSYSRGIFELFF.

The rearrangement joins TRBV21-1 to TRBJ2-1; the table names TRBD2, a call not compared with the DNA. TRBV21-1 is reported as a pseudogene. The CDR3 consists of 14 residues. The CDR3 reads CASIIPRTNNEQFF. The CDR3 region has the DNA TGTGCCAGCATAATACCAAGGACTAACAATGAGCAGTTCTTC.

This clone was detected only once. J is TRBJ1-4 and V is TRBV30; 7 bases are a match to TRBD1. This CDR3 contains 13 residues. Per germline, CDR1 GTSNPN and CDR2 SVGIG (reference sequence). Trimming cost V 4 bases and J 8 bases; bases outside gene matches: 7. The CDR3 here is CAWNPDRDEKLFF. Here the CDR3 DNA reads TGTGCCTGGAATCCCGACAGGGACGAAAAACTGTTTTTT.

The rearrangement joins TRBV4-1 to TRBJ1-1; D not certain. The length of the CDR3 is 13 residues. From germline, CDR1 is MGHRA and CDR2 YSYEKL. The ends were cut back, 5 bases at V and 6 bases at J, with 13 bases in the middle. CDR3: CASSETHGAEAFF. The DNA for the CDR3 is TGCGCCAGCAGCGAAACCCACGGGGCTGAAGCTTTCTTT.